These 3 T cell receptor beta chains were all obtained from the same sample, sequenced in a study of blood T cells in healthy people across ages. The authors ran a second PCR of 7 to 11 cycles using a sample-barcoded 5' primer and a J-beta primer mix. TCRdb analysed the 5' RACE reads with MiXCR anew, one entry per CDR3 protein. The sample shows approximately 940,000 distinct CDR3 sequences, about 48% of them seen only once. Sequenced material: blood. These receptors were obtained from a young man in good health.

The V call is TRBV6-5, the J call TRBJ1-2; possible D gene TRBD1, 6 bases. Trimming removed 8 bases from V and 0 bases from J, with 13 bases in between. CDR3 length: 14 amino acids. The germline V gene has CDR1 MNHEY and CDR2 SVGAGI. CDR3 protein: CASGPDSPNYGYTF. CDR3 sequence (DNA): TGTGCCAGCGGCCCGGACAGCCCTAACTATGGCTACACCTTC.

This clonotype showed up just a few times. The CDR3 here is CSVGTGSYGYTF. The CDR3 DNA is TGCAGCGTCGGGACAGGGAGTTATGGCTACACCTTC. This chain links TRBV29-1 with TRBJ1-2, with TRBD1 matching 9 bases. V lost 6 bases and J lost 5; bases outside the gene matches: 4. The germline V gene has CDR1 SQVTM and CDR2 ANQGSEA. The CDR3 extends over 12 amino acids.

This clonotype has a handful of counts. The chain couples TRBV4-1 to TRBJ1-5; D is unresolved. The V and J ends lost 3 bases and 2 bases respectively, with 14 bases between them. CDR3 length: 16 residues. Germline CDR1 MGHRA, CDR2 YSYEKL. DNA of the CDR3: TGCGCCAGCAGCCACCTGGGCCTCCAGGGCAATCAGCCCCAGCATTTT. This sequence encodes CASSHLGLQGNQPQHF.